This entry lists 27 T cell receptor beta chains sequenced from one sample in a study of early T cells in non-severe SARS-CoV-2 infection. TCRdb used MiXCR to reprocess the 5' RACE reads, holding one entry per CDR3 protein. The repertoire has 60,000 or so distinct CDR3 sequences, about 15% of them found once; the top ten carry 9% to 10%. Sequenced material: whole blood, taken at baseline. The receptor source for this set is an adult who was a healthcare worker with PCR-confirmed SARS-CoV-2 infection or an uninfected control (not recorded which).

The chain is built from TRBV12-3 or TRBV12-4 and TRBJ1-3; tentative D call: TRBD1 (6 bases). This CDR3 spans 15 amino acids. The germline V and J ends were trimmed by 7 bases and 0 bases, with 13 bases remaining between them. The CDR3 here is CASTPGAISGNTIYF. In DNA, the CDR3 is TGTGCCAGCACCCCGGGGGCGATCTCTGGAAACACCATATATTTT.

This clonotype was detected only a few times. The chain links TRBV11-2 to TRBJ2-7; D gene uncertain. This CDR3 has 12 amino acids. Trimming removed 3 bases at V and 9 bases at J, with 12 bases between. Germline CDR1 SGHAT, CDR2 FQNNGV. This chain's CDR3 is CASSFSPTGQYF. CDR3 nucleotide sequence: TGTGCCAGCAGCTTTTCGCCTACCGGGCAGTACTTC.

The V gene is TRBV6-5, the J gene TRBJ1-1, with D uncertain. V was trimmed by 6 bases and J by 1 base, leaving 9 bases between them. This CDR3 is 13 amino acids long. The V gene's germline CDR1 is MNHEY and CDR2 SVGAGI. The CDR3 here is CASSSRTNTEAFF. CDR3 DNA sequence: TGTGCCAGCAGCTCTCGGACGAACACTGAAGCTTTCTTT.

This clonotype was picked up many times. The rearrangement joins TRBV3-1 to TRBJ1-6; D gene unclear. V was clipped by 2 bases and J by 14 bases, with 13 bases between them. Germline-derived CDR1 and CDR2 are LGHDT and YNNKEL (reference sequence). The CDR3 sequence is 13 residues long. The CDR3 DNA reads TGTGCCAGCAGCCAACTGACCGGGGAGGCCCTCCACTTT. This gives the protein CASSQLTGEALHF.

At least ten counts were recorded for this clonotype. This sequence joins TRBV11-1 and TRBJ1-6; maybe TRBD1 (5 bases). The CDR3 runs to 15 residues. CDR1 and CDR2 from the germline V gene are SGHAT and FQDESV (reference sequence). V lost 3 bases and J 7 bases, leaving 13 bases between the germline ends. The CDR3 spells CASSFTGTGNSPLHF. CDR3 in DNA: TGTGCCAGCAGCTTCACCGGGACGGGGAATTCACCCCTCCACTTT.

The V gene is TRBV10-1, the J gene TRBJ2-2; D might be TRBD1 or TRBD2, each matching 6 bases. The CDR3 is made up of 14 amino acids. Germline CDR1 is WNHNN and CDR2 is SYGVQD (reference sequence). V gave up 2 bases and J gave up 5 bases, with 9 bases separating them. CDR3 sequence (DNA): TGCGCCAGCAGTGAGGAGGGGGGAACCGGGGAGCTGTTTTTT. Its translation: CASSEEGGTGELFF.

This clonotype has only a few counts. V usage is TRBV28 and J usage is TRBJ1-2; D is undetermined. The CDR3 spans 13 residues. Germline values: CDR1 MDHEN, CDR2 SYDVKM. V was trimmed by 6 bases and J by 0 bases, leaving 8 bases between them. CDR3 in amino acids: CASSPGPNYGYTF. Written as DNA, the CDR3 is TGTGCCAGCAGCCCTGGACCTAACTATGGCTACACCTTC.

The CDR3: CASSFGQETPQETQYF. CDR3 nucleotides: TGCGCCAGCAGCTTCGGACAGGAAACCCCCCAAGAGACCCAGTACTTC. This rearrangement joins TRBV5-1 to TRBJ2-5; the match to TRBD1 covers 7 bases. Per the germline V gene, CDR1 is SGHRS and CDR2 is YFSETQ. The CDR3 sequence is 16 residues long. The V and J ends lost 2 bases and 1 base, in that order; junction bases with no gene match: 8.

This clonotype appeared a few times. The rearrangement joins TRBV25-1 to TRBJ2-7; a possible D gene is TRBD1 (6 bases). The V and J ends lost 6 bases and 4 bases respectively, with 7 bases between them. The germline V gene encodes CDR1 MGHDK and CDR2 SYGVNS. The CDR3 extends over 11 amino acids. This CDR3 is CASSQGYEQYF. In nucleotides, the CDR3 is TGTGCCAGCAGCCAGGGGTACGAGCAGTACTTC.

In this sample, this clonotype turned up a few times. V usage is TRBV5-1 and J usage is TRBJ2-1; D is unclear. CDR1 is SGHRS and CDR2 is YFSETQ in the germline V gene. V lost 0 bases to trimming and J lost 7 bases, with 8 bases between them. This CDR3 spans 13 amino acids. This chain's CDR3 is CASSLVGANEQFF. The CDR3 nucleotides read TGCGCCAGCAGCTTGGTCGGCGCGAATGAGCAGTTCTTC.

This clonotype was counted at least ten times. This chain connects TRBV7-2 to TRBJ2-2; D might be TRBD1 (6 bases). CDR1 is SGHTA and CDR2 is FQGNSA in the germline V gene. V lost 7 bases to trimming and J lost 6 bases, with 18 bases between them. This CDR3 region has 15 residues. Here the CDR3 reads CASNLNTGRSGELFF. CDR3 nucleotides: TGTGCCAGCAATCTTAATACAGGGCGGTCCGGGGAGCTGTTTTTT.

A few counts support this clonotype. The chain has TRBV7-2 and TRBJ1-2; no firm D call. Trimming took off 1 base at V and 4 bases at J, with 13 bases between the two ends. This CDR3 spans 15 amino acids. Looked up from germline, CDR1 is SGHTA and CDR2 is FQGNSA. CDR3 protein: CASSLDPLRPYGYTF. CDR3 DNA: TGTGCCAGCAGCTTAGACCCCCTAAGGCCCTATGGCTACACCTTC.

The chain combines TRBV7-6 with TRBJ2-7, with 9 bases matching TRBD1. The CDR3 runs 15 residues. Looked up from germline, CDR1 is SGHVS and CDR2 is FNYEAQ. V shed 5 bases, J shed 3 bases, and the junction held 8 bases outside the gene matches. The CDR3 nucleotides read TGTGCCAGCAGCGCTGACAGGGGGAGCAGCTACGAGCAGTACTTC. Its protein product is CASSADRGSSYEQYF.

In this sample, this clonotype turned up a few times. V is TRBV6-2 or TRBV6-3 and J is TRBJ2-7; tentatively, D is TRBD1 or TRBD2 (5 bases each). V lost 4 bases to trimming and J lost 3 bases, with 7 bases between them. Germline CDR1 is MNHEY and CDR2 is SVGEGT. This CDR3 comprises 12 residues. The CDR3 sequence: CASSWDGYEQYF. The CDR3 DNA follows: TGTGCCAGCAGTTGGGACGGCTACGAGCAGTACTTC.

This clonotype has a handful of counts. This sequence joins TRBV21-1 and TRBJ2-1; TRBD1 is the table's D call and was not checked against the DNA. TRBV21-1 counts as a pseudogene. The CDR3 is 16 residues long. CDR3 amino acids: CASSPRQGWVRNEQFF. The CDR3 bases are TGTGCCAGCAGCCCCAGACAGGGCTGGGTTCGTAATGAGCAGTTCTTC.

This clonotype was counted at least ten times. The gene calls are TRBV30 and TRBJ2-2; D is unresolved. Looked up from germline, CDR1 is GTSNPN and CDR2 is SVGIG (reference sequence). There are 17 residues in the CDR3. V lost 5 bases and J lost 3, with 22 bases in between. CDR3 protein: CAWGLRWVPFDTGELFF. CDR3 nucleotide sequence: TGTGCCTGGGGTTTGAGATGGGTCCCGTTCGACACCGGGGAGCTGTTTTTT.

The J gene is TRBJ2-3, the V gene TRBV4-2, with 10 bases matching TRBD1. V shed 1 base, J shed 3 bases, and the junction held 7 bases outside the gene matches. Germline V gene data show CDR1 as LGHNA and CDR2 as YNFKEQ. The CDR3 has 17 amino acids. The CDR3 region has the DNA TGTGCCAGCAGCCAAGCCCCAAGGACAGGGGGGACAGATACGCAGTATTTT. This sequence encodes CASSQAPRTGGTDTQYF.

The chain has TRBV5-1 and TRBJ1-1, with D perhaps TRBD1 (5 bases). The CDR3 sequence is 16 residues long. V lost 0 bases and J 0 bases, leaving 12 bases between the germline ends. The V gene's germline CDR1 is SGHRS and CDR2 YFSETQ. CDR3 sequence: CASSLGREGMNTEAFF. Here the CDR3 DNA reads TGCGCCAGCAGCTTGGGCAGGGAGGGGATGAACACTGAAGCTTTCTTT.

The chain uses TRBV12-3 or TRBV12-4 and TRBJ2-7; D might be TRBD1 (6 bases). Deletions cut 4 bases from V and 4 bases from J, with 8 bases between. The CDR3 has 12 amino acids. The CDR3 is CASSSTGYEQYF. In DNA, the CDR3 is TGTGCCAGCAGTTCCACAGGGTACGAGCAGTACTTC.

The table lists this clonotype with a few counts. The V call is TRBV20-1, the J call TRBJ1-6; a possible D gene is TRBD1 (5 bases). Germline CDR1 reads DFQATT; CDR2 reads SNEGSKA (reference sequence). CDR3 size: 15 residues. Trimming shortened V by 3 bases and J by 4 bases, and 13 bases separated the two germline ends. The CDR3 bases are TGCAGTGCTAGCCCTTCGGGGGTATATAATTCACCCCTCCACTTT. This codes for CSASPSGVYNSPLHF.

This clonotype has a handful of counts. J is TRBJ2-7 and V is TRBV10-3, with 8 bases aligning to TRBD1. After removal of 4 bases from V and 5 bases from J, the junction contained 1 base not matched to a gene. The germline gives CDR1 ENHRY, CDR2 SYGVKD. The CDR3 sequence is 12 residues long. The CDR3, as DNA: TGTGCCATCAGTGGGACAGGGAACGAGCAGTACTTC. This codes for CAISGTGNEQYF.

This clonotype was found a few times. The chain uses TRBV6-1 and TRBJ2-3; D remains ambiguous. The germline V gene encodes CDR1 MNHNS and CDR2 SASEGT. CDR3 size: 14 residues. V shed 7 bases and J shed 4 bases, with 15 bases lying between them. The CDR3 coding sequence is TGTGCCAGCAAATACGGAGAGTCCCCAGATACGCAGTATTTT. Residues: CASKYGESPDTQYF.

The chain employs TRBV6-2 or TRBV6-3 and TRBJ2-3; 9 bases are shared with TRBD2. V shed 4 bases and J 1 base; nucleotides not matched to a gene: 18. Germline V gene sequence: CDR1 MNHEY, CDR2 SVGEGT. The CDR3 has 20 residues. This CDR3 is CASSFDPTPGLAKGTDTQYF. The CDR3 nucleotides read TGTGCCAGCAGTTTCGACCCGACGCCGGGACTAGCAAAGGGCACAGATACGCAGTATTTT.

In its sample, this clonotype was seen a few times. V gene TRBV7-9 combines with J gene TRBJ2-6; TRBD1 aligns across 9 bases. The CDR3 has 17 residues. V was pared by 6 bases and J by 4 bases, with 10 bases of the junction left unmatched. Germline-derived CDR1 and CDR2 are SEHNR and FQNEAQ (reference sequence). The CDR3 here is CASSSGTGNSGANVLTF. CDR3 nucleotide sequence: TGTGCCAGCAGTTCCGGGACAGGGAACTCCGGGGCCAACGTCCTGACTTTC.

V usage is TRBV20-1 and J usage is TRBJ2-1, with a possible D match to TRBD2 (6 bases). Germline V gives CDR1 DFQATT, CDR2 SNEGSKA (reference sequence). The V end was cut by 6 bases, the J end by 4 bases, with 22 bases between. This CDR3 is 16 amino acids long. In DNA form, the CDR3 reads TGCAGTGCCAAAAGAAGCGGTGCGGGAATGTACAATGAGCAGTTCTTC. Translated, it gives CSAKRSGAGMYNEQFF.

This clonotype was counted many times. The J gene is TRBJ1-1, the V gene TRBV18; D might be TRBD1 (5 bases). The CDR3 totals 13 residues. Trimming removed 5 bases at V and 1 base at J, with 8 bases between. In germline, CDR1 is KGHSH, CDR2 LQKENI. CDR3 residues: CASSAGPNTEAFF. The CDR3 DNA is TGTGCCAGCTCAGCGGGACCGAACACTGAAGCTTTCTTT.

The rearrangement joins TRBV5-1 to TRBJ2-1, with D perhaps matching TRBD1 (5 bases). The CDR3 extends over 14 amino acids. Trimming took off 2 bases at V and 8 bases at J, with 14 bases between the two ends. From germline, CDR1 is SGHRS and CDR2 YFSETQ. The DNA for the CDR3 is TGCGCCAGCAGCTTTAGAGATCCCAGGGATGAGCAGTTCTTC. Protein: CASSFRDPRDEQFF.